These 16 T cell receptor beta chains share one sample of origin, sequenced in a study of identical twins. MiXCR, applied by TCRdb to the 5' RACE reads, yields one record per CDR3 protein. The sample records hundreds of thousands of distinct CDR3 sequences, roughly 8.6% being singletons. This sample also appeared in a second study, on yellow fever vaccine responses in identical twins.

Sequenced sample: memory (CD45RO+) T cells sorted from blood. The source of these receptors is a woman under 30 in good health.

This clonotype has ten or more counts. The chain employs TRBV28 and TRBJ2-7; 7 bases line up with TRBD1. CDR3 length: 12 amino acids. From germline, CDR1 is MDHEN and CDR2 SYDVKM. After removal of 11 bases from V and 1 base from J, the junction contained 5 bases not matched to a gene. The CDR3 DNA sequence: TGTGCCTGTGGACAGGAGTCCTACGAGCAGTACTTC. Translation: CACGQESYEQYF.

This chain links TRBV11-3 with TRBJ2-1, with D perhaps assigned TRBD1 or TRBD2 (7 bases each). V was pared by 4 bases and J by 7 bases, with 20 bases between. Germline CDR1 reads SGHNT; CDR2 reads YENEEA. This CDR3 spans 16 amino acids. The CDR3 reads CASSSVVTGEGNEQFF. Written as DNA, the CDR3 is TGTGCCAGCAGCTCAGTGGTCACAGGGGAGGGGAATGAGCAGTTCTTC.

With regard to this clonotype: Just one base apart from a much larger clone, this may be a read error. The V and J genes are TRBV29-1 and TRBJ2-2; TRBD1 or TRBD2 may be the D gene (5 bases each). The CDR3 contains 13 residues. V lost 7 bases and J lost 9, with 18 bases in between. Germline V lookup: CDR1 SQVTM, CDR2 ANQGSEA. The CDR3: CSGGLLGTWELFF. The CDR3 DNA reads as TGCAGCGGAGGCCTTTTAGGGACCTGGGAGCTGTTTTTT.

There are a few counts of this clonotype. J is TRBJ2-3 and V is TRBV24-1; D is tentatively TRBD1 or TRBD2 (5 bases each). This CDR3 has 16 residues. The V end was cut by 3 bases, the J end by 0 bases, with 12 bases between. CDR1 and CDR2 (germline): KGHDR, SFDVKD. The CDR3: CATSDPGRSSTDTQYF. The CDR3 bases are TGTGCCACCAGTGATCCGGGACGGTCGAGCACAGATACGCAGTATTTT.

This clonotype was recorded many times. The J gene is TRBJ2-1, the V gene TRBV5-1, with 7 bases fitting TRBD1. From germline, CDR1 is SGHRS and CDR2 YFSETQ. The V gene end was trimmed by 0 bases and the J gene end by 3 bases; junction bases not matched to a gene: 6. This CDR3 is built from 16 residues. CDR3 sequence reads: CASSLGAGGFYNEQFF. DNA for the CDR3: TGCGCCAGCAGCTTGGGGGCAGGGGGTTTCTACAATGAGCAGTTCTTC.

This clonotype appeared many times. The chain has TRBV6-2 or TRBV6-3 and TRBJ2-5; 7 bases are shared with TRBD2. Germline values: CDR1 MNHEY, CDR2 SVGEGT. The CDR3 loop spans 14 amino acids. V gave up 9 bases and J gave up 2 bases; unmatched junction bases: 9. This CDR3 is CASTALAEQETQYF. CDR3 DNA: TGTGCCAGTACCGCTCTAGCGGAGCAAGAGACCCAGTACTTC.

The chain recombines TRBV24-1 with TRBJ2-3; 8 bases match TRBD1. V lost 1 base and J lost 4; bases outside the gene matches: 9. The V gene's germline CDR1 is KGHDR and CDR2 SFDVKD. The CDR3 has 17 residues. The CDR3 protein is CATSDFTTGGNSDTQYF. Written as DNA, the CDR3 is TGTGCCACCAGTGATTTTACAACAGGGGGGAATTCAGATACGCAGTATTTT.

The rearrangement joins TRBV12-3 or TRBV12-4 to TRBJ2-2; TRBD2 matches at 14 bases. The CDR3 extends over 16 amino acids. The J segment lost 6 bases and the V segment lost 6 bases, leaving 6 bases of the junction unmatched. The CDR3 coding sequence is TGTGCCAGCAGCAGACTAGCGGGAGGGCAATCCGGGGAGCTGTTTTTT. It is translated as CASSRLAGGQSGELFF.

This clonotype has only a few counts. This chain links TRBV2 with TRBJ2-1; TRBD2 agrees at 8 bases. The CDR3 is 16 amino acids. Germline V lookup: CDR1 SNHLY, CDR2 FYNNEI. The junction had 10 bases not matched to a gene; V was cut back by 6 bases and J by 3 bases. This CDR3 reads CASRKGGGNFYNEQFF. In DNA form, the CDR3 reads TGTGCCAGCAGGAAAGGCGGGGGGAATTTCTACAATGAGCAGTTCTTC.

This chain connects TRBV12-3 or TRBV12-4 to TRBJ2-5, with 7 bases lining up with TRBD2. V was pared by 8 bases and J by 3 bases, with 6 bases of the junction left unmatched. The CDR3 is 13 residues long. The CDR3, as DNA: TGTGCCAGCGGCCTGGGGACTAAAGAGACCCAGTACTTC. Its protein is CASGLGTKETQYF.

This clonotype was seen more than once but under ten times. V gene TRBV10-3 combines with J gene TRBJ2-1; 9 bases map to TRBD2. The J segment lost 9 bases and the V segment lost 2 bases, leaving 8 bases of the junction unmatched. The CDR3 is 15 residues long. Per the germline V gene, CDR1 is ENHRY and CDR2 is SYGVKD. CDR3 DNA sequence: TGTGCCATCAGTGAGCCGCTAGCGGGGCGGGGTGAGCAGTTCTTC. Translation gives CAISEPLAGRGEQFF.

The V and J genes are TRBV20-1 and TRBJ2-3, with 7 bases fitting TRBD2. CDR3 length equals 12 residues. Germline V lookup: CDR1 DFQATT, CDR2 SNEGSKA (reference sequence). With V trimmed by 3 bases and J by 6 bases, 3 bases remained unmatched. The CDR3 is CSASGRYDTQYF. The DNA of the CDR3 is TGCAGTGCTAGCGGGAGGTATGATACGCAGTATTTT.

This clonotype showed up many times. The chain joins TRBV15 to TRBJ2-2; D unclear. V was pared by 1 base and J by 4 bases, with 7 bases between. CDR3 size: 14 residues. Germline V gene sequence: CDR1 LNHNV, CDR2 YYDKDF (reference sequence). CDR3 bases: TGTGCCACCAGCAGAGGGATGATCACCGGGGAGCTGTTTTTT. Amino acids: CATSRGMITGELFF.

This clonotype has just one count. This sequence joins TRBV20-1 and TRBJ1-5; TRBD1 is a possible D gene (6 bases). V was trimmed by 6 bases and J by 1 base, leaving 16 bases between them. CDR1 DFQATT and CDR2 SNEGSKA come from the germline V gene (reference sequence). The CDR3 is made up of 15 amino acids. CDR3 bases: TGCAGTGCAACAACACAGGGAATGAGCAATCAGCCCCAGCATTTT. Encoded protein: CSATTQGMSNQPQHF.

The table lists this clonotype with a few counts. The J gene is TRBJ2-1, the V gene TRBV6-1; 9 nucleotides match TRBD2. The V and J ends lost 1 base and 7 bases, in that order; junction bases with no gene match: 5. This CDR3 has 15 amino acids. Germline assignment: CDR1 MNHNS and CDR2 SASEGT. DNA of the CDR3: TGTGCCAGCAGTGAAGTATTAGCGGGAGTAAATGAGCAGTTCTTC. Translation gives CASSEVLAGVNEQFF.

There are many counts of this clonotype. The chain recombines TRBV5-1 with TRBJ1-6; TRBD1 agrees at 9 bases. The CDR3 is 15 residues long. The germline CDR1 and CDR2 sequences are SGHRS and YFSETQ. V was clipped by 2 bases and J by 6 bases; unmatched bases: 3. For the CDR3, the DNA is TGCGCCAGCAGCTTTACAGGGGGCGTTAATTCACCCCTCCACTTT. It yields the protein CASSFTGGVNSPLHF.